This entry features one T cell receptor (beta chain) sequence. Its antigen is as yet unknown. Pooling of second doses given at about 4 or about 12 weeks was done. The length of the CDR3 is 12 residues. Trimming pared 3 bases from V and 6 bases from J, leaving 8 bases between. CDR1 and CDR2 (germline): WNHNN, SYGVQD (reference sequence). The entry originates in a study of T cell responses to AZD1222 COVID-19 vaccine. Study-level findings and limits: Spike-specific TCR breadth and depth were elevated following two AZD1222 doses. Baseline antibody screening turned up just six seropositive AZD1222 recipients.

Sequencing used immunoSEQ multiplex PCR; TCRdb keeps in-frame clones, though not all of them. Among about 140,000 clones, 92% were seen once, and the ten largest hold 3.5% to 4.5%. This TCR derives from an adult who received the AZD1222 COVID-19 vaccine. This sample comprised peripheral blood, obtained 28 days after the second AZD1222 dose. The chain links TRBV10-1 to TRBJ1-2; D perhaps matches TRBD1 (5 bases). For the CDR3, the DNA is TGCGCCAGCAGTGAAGGGGTAGATGGCTACACCTTC. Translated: CASSEGVDGYTF.